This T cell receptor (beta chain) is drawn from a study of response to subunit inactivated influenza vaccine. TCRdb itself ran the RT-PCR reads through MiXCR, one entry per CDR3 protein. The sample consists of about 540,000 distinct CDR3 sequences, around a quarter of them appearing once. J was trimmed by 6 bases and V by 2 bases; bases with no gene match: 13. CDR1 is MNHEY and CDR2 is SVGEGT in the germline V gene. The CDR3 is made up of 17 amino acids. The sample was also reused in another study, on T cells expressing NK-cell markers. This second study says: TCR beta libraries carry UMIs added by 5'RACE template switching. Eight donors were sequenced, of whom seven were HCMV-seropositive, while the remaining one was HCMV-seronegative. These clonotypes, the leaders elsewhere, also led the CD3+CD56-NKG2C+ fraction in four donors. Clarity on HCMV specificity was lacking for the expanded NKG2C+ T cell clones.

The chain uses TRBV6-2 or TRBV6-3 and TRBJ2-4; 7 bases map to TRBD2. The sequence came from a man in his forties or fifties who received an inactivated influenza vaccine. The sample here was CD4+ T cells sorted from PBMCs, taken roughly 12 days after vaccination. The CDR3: CASSYASPERGGNIQYF. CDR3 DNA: TGTGCCAGCAGTTACGCTTCCCCTGAGCGGGGAGGAAACATTCAGTACTTC.